This T cell receptor (beta chain) emerged from a study of vaccination effects on CD4 cells after COVID-19. As for the study in general: Samples that were drawn after vaccination came a median of 72 days after the second dose.

Some clones are missing from TCRdb's copy, which holds only in-frame ones; the method was immunoSEQ multiplex PCR. The sample lists over 50,000 clones, around 73% occurring once. Antigen-specific CD4+ T cells were expanded with viral peptide pools in the ViraFEST assay before sequencing. Isolation of CD4+ T cells took place after less than 12 days of culture. Two doses of BNT162b2 or mRNA-1273 vaccine were administered to participants. Previously uninfected by SARS-CoV-2, the vaccine recipients also showed negative nucleocapsid antibodies. Each well held 1.5 million to 2 million PBMC cultured with 7.5 to 10 ug/ml peptides and 7.5 to 10 IU/ml IL-2. On day 3 and again on day 7, half the medium was replaced with IL-2 medium. Note on this clone: Antigen unknown.

V gave up 4 bases and J gave up 0 bases, with 12 bases separating them. Germline lookup yields CDR1 GTSNPN and CDR2 SVGIG (reference sequence). The CDR3 sequence is 14 residues long. The sample was CD4+ T cells from PBMCs cultured with HCoV-229E spike peptides, taken after COVID-19 vaccination. The chain recombines TRBV30 with TRBJ1-1, with a possible D match to TRBD1 (6 bases). The sequence derives from a human donor who received a COVID-19 vaccine. As DNA, the CDR3 is TGTGCCTGGACGAGGGGGGCAATGAACACTGAAGCTTTCTTT. Protein sequence: CAWTRGAMNTEAFF.